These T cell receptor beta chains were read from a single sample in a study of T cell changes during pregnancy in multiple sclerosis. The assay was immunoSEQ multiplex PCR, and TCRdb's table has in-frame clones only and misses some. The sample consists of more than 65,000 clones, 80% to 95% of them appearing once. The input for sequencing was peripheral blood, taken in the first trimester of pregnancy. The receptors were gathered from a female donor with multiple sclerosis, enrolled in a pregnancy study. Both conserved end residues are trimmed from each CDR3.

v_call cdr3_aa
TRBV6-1 ASSEIVNYGYT
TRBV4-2 ASSREAAANTGELF
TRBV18 ASSQMDTANYGYT
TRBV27 ASSLLGQGPYEQY
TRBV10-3 AISDRMNTEAF
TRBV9 ASSGSGSTDTQY
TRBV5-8 ASSSRLAGPTDTQY
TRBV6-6 ASTLRGTGSYEQY
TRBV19 ASSMWTGPNQPQH
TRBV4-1 ASSQTIDRAKNIQY
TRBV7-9 ASSSEQGAYGYT
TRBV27 ASSLAGGAGQPQH
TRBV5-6 ASSFRQGDNQPQH
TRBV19 ASSIGAASEQY
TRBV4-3 ASSQEVGGRFGYT
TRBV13 ASSLNPGGYTDTQY
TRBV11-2 ASSLGLAGGSYEQY
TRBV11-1 ASSLGVGGSLYNEQF
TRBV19 ATEVTLSNQPQH
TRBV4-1 ASSQADRLVGANVLT
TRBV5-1 ASSFSGRFPQETQY
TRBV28 ASSGGQGSGKQY
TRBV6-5 ASSGVGAGTYEQF
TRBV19 ASSASGGGAGELF
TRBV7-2 ASSPGLVSYEQY
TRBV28 ASSLAGGDTDTQY
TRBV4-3 ASSQDRAQGGT
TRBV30 ASSHNEGQGRGNEKLF
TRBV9 ASSVSLQNTEAF
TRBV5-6 ASSLWAGTNQPQH
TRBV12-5 AARWDGQGRFGEQY
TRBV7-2 ASSKSGNTNEQF
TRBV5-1 ASGPGQALFHTEAF
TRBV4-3 ASSQEFFGGINYGYT
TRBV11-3 ASSLVAGAYEQY
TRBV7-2 ASSYGLAGLSYNEQF
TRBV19 ASSIEAGIVGYT
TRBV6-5 ASRRLAGEETQY
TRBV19 ASRPGAYYNQPQH
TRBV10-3 AISDTGTSGQF
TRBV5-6 ASSSRDRGRYEQY
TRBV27 ASGPDSPLYEQY
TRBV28 ASSLLTSGFSYNEQF
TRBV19 ASSISTEGYYEQY
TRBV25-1 ASRKGIGEQY
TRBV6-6 ASSSRTGGQPQH
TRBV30 AWSAIRAPNQPQH
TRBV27 ASGGRGYTDTQY
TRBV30 AWSFGGITNEKLF
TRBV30 AWSSRDRRYTEAF
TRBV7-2 ASSLLGGHNTEAF